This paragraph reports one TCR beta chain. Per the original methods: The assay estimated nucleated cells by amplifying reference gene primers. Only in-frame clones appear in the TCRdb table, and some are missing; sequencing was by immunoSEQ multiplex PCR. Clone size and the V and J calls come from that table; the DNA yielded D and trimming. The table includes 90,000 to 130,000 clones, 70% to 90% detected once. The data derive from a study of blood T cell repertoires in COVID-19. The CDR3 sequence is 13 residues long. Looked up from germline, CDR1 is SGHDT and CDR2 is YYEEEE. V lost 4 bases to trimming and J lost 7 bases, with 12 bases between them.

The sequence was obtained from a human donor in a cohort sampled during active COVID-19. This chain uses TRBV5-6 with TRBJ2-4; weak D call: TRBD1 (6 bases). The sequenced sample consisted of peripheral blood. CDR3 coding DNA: TGTGCCAGCAGCGTCCGGGACATGAACATTCAGTACTTC. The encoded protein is CASSVRDMNIQYF.